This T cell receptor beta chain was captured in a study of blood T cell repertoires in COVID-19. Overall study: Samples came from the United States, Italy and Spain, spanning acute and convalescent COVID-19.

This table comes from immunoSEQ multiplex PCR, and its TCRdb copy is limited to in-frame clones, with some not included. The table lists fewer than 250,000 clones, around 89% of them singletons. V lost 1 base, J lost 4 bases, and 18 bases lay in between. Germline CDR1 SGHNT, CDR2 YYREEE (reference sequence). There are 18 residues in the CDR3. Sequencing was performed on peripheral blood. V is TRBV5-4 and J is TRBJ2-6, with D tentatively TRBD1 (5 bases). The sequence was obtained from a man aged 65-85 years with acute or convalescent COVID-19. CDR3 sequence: CASSLLTATSVGANVLTF. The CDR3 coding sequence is TGTGCCAGCAGCTTGTTGACAGCTACCTCCGTAGGGGCCAACGTCCTGACTTTC.